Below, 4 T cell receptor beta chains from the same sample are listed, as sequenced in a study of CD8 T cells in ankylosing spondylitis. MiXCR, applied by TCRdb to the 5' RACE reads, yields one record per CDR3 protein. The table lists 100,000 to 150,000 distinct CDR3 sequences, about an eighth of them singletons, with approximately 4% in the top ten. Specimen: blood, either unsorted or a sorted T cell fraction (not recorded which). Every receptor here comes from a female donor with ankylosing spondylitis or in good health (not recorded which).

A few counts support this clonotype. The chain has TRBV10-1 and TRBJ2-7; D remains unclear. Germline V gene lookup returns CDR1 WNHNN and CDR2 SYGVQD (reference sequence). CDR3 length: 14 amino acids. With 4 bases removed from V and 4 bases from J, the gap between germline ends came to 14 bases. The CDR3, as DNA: TGCGCCAGCAGTGGAGGCGGCGAACCTTACGAGCAGTACTTC. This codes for CASSGGGEPYEQYF.

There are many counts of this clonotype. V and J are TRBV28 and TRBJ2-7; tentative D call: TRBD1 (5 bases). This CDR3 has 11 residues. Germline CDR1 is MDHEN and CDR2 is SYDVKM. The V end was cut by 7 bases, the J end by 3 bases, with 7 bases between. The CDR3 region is CASMTVYEQYF. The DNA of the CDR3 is TGTGCCAGCATGACAGTCTACGAGCAGTACTTC.

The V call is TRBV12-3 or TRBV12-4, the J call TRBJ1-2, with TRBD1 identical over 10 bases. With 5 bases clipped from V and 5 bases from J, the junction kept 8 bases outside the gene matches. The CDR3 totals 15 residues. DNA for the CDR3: TGTGCCAGCAGTAAGACAGGGGGCGCAGGTTATGGCTACACCTTC. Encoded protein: CASSKTGGAGYGYTF.

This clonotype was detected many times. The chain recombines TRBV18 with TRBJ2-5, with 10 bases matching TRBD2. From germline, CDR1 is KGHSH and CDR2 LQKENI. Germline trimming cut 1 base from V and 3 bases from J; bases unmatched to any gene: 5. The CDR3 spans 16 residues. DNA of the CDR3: TGTGCCAGCTCACCACGTTTTACTAGCGGGAAAGAGACCCAGTACTTC. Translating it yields CASSPRFTSGKETQYF.